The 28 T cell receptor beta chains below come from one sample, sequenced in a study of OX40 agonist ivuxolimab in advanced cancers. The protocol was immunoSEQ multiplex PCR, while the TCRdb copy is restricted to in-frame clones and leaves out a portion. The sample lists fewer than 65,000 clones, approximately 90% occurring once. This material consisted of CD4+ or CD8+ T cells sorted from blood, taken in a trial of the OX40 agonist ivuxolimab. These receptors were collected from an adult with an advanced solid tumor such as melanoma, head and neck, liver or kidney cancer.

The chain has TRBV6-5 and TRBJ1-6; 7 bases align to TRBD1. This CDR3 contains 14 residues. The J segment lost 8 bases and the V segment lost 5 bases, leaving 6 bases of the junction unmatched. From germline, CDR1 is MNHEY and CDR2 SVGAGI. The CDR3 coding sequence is TGTGCCAGCAGTGCCGGGGACAGACATTCACCCCTCCACTTT. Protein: CASSAGDRHSPLHF.

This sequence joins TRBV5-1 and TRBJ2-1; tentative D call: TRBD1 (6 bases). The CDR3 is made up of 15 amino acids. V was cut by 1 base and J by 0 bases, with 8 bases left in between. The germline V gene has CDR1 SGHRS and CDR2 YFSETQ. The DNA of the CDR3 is TGCGCCAGCAGCTTGACAGGGCGCTCCTACAATGAGCAGTTCTTC. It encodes CASSLTGRSYNEQFF.

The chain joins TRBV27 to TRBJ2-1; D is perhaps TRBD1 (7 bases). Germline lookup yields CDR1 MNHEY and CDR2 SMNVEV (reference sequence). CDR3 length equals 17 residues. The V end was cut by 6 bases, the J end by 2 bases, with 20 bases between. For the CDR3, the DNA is TGTGCCAGCAGACAAAATGCGGGACAGCTTACCTACAATGAGCAGTTCTTC. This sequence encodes CASRQNAGQLTYNEQFF.

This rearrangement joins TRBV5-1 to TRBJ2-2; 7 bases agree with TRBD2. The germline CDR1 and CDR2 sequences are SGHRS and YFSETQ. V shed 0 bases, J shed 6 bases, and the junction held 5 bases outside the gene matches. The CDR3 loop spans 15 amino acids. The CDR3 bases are TGCGCCAGCAGCTTGGACGGGAGGAGGGCCGGGGAGCTGTTTTTT. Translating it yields CASSLDGRRAGELFF.

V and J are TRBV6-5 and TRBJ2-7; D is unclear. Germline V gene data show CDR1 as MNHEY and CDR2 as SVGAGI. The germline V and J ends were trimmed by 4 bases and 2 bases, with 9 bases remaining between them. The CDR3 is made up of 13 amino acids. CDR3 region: CASSSRDAYEQYF. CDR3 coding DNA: TGTGCCAGCAGTTCCCGAGACGCCTACGAGCAGTACTTC.

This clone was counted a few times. Written as DNA, the CDR3 is TGTGCCAGCAGCGTGGCGGGTGAGGGGCCCCAGCATTTT. Protein: CASSVAGEGPQHF. The J gene is TRBJ1-5, the V gene TRBV9; the D is unclear. This CDR3 has 13 amino acids. The germline gives CDR1 SGDLS, CDR2 YYNGEE. V lost 2 bases, J lost 9 bases, and 12 bases lay in between.

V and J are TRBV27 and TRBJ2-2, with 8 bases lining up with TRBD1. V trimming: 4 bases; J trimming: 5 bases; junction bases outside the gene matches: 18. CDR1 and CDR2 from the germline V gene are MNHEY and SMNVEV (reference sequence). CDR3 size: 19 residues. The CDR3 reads CASSSGPPGGYRGTGELFF. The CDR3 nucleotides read TGTGCCAGCAGTTCAGGTCCCCCAGGGGGCTATCGGGGGACCGGGGAGCTGTTTTTT.

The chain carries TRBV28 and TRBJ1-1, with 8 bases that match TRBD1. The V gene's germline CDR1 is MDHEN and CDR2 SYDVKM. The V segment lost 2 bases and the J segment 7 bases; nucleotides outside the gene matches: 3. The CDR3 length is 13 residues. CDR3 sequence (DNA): TGTGCCAGCAGTTTAGGGGACAGGATTGAAGCTTTCTTT. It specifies CASSLGDRIEAFF.

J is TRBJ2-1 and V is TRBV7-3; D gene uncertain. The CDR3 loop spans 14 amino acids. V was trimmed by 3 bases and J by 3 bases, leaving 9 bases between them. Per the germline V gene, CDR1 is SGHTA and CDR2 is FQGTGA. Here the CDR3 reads CASSFGSIYNEQFF. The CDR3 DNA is TGTGCCAGCAGCTTTGGCTCTATCTACAATGAGCAGTTCTTC.

The CDR3 loop is CASSQDRGSSGANVLTF. The CDR3 bases are TGCGCCAGCAGCCAAGATCGGGGGTCCTCTGGGGCCAACGTCCTGACTTTC. V is TRBV4-3 and J is TRBJ2-6; the D gene is possibly TRBD2 (6 bases). The V gene lost 0 bases and the J gene lost 0 bases, with 9 bases spanning the gap. The CDR3 has 17 residues. From germline, CDR1 is LGHNA and CDR2 YSLEER.

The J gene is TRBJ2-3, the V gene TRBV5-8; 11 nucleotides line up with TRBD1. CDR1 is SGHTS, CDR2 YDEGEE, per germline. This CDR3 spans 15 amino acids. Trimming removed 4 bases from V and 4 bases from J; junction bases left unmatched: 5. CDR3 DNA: TGTGCCAGCAGCCCGGGACAGGGGGGCCCAGATACGCAGTATTTT. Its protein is CASSPGQGGPDTQYF.

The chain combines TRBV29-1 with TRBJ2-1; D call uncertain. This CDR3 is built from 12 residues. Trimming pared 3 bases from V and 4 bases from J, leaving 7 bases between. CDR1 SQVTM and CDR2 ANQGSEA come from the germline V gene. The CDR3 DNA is TGCAGCGTTGATCGGGCATACAATGAGCAGTTCTTC. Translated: CSVDRAYNEQFF.

CDR3 residues: CASKGRLNYGYTF. Written as DNA, the CDR3 is TGTGCCAGCAAGGGGCGACTTAACTATGGCTACACCTTC. The genes are TRBV28 and TRBJ1-2, with a weak D call TRBD1 (5 bases). There are 13 residues in the CDR3. V was trimmed by 7 bases and J by 1 base, leaving 10 bases between them. Germline V gene data show CDR1 as MDHEN and CDR2 as SYDVKM.

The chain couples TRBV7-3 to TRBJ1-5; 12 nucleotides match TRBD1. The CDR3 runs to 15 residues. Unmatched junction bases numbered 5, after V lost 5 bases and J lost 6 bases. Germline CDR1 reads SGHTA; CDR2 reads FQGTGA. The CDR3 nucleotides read TGTGCCAGCAGCCGTGGGGACAGGGGGCCTCAGCCCCAGCATTTT. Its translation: CASSRGDRGPQPQHF.

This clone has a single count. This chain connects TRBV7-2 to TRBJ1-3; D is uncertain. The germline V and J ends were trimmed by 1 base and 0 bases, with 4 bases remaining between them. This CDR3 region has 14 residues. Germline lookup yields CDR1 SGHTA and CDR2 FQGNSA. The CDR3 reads CASSLGHSGNTIYF. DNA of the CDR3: TGTGCCAGCAGCTTAGGTCACTCTGGAAACACCATATATTTT.

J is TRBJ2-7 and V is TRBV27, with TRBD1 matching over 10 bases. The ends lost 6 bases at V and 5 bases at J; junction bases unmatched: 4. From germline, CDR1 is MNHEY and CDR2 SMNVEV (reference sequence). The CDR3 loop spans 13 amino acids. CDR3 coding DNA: TGTGCCAGCAGACGGACAGGGGGGGACGAGCAGTACTTC. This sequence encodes CASRRTGGDEQYF.

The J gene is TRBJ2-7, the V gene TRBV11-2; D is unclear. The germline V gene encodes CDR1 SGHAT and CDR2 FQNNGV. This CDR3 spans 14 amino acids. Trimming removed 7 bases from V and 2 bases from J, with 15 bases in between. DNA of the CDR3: TGTGCCAGCACAATATCGGACGGAGCCTACGAGCAGTACTTC. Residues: CASTISDGAYEQYF. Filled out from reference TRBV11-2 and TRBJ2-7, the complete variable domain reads EAGVAQSPRYKIIEKRQSVAFWCNPISGHATLYWYQQILGQGPKLLIQFQNNGVVDDSQLPKDRFSAERLKGVDSTLKIQPAKLEDSAVYLCASTISDGAYEQYFGPGTRLTVT.

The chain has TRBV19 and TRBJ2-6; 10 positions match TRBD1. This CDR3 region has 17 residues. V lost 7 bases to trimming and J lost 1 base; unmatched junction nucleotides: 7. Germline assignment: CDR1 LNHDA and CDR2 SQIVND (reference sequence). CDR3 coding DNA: TGTGCCAGTATCGGGACAGGGGAGGCATCTGGGGCCAACGTCCTGACTTTC. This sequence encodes CASIGTGEASGANVLTF. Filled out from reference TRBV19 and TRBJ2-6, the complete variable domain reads DGGITQSPKYLFRKEGQNVTLSCEQNLNHDAMYWYRQDPGQGLRLIYYSQIVNDFQKGDIAEGYSVSREKKESFPLTVTSAQKNPTAFYLCASIGTGEASGANVLTFGAGSRLTVL.

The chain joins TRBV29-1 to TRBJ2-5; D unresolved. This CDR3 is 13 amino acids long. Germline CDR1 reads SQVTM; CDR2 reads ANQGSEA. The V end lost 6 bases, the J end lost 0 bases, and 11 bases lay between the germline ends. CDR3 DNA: TGCAGCGTCAAAGGCGCCAACCAAGAGACCCAGTACTTC. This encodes CSVKGANQETQYF.

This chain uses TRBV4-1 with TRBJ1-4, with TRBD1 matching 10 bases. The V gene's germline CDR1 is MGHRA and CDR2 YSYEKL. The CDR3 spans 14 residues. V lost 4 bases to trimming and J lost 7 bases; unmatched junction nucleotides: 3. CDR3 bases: TGCGCCAGCAGCCGACAGGGGGCGCGTGAAAAACTGTTTTTT. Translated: CASSRQGAREKLFF.

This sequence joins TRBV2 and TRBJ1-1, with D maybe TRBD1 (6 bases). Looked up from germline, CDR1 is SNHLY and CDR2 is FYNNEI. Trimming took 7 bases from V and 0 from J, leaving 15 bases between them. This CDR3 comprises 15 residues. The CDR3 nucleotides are TGTGCCAGCAAGCCCCGGGGGCGGGTGAACACTGAAGCTTTCTTT. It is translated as CASKPRGRVNTEAFF.

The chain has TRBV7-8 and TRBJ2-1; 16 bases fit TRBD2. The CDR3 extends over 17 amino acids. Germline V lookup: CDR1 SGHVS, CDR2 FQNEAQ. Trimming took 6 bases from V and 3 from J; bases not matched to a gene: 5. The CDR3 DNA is TGTGCCAGCAGTTCGGGACTAGCGGGAGGGGGCTACAATGAGCAGTTCTTC. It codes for CASSSGLAGGGYNEQFF.

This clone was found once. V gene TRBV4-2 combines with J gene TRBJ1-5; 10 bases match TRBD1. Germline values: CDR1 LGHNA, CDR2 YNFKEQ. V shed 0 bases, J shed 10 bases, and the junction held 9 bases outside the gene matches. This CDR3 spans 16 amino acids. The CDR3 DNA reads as TGTGCCAGCAGCCAAGATCTGGGGACAGGGGCAGGTCCCCAGCATTTT. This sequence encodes CASSQDLGTGAGPQHF.

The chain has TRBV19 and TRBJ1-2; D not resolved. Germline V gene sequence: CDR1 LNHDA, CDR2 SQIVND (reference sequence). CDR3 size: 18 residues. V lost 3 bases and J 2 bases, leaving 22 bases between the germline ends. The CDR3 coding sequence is TGTGCCAGTAGTATGGGTAGGGTGAGAATTCAGCACAACTATGGCTACACCTTC. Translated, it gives CASSMGRVRIQHNYGYTF.

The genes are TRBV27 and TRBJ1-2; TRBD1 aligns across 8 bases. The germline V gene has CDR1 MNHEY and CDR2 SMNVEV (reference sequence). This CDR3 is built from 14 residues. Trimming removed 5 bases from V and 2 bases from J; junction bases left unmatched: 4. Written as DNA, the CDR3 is TGTGCCAGCAGTACCCGGACAGGGAACTATGGCTACACCTTC. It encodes CASSTRTGNYGYTF.

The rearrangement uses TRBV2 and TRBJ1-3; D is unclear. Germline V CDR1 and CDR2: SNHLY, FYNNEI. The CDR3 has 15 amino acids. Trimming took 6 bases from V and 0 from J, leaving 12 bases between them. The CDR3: CASRVGASSGNTIYF. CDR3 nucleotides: TGTGCCAGCAGGGTGGGCGCAAGCTCTGGAAACACCATATATTTT.

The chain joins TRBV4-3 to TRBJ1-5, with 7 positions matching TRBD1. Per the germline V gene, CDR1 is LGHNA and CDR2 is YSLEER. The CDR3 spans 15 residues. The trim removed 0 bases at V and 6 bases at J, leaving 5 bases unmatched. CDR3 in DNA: TGCGCCAGCAGCCAAGATGTCAGGGGGATTCAGCCCCAGCATTTT. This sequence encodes CASSQDVRGIQPQHF.

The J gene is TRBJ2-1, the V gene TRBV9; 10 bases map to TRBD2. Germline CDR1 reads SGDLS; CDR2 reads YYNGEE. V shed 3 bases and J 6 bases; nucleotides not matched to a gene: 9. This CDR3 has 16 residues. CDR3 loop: CASSARQAGGGNEQFF. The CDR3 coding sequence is TGTGCCAGCAGCGCCCGCCAAGCGGGAGGGGGCAATGAGCAGTTCTTC.